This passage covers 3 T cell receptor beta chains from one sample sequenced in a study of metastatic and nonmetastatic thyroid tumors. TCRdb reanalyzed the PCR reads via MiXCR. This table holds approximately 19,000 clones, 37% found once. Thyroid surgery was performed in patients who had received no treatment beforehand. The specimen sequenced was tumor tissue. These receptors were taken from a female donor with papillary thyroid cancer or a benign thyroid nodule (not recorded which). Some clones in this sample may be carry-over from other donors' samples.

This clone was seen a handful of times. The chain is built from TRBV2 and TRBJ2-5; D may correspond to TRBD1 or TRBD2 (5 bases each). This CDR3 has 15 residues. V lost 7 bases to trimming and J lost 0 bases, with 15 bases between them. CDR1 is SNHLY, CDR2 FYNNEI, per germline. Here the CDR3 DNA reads TGTGCCAGCACACGGAGGACACAGTACCAAGAGACCCAGTACTTC. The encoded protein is CASTRRTQYQETQYF.

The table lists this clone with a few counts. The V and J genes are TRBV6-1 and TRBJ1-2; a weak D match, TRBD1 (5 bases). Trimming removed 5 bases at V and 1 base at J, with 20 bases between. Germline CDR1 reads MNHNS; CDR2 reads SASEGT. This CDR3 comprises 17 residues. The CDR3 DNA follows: TGTGCCAGCAGTTTCTTCCCCCCGACGGGACGTAACTATGGCTACACCTTC. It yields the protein CASSFFPPTGRNYGYTF.

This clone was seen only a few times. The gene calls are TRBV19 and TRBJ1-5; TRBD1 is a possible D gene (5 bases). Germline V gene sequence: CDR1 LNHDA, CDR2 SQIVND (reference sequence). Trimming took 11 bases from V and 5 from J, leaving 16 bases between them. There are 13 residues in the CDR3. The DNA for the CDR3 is TGTGCCTCAAAAGGGCAGGGCTATCAGCCCCAGCATTTT. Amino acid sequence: CASKGQGYQPQHF.